This T cell receptor beta chain was identified in a study of cytomegalovirus exposure and HLA in healthy donors. Study findings and constraints: TCR beta sequences reportedly predicted most subjects' HLA-A and HLA-B alleles accurately. A later analysis reportedly found fewer N-insertions in an Asian-associated ancestry cluster than the approximately 670-donor mean.

PCR amplification relied on 60 Vbeta primers (plus 13 Jbeta primers). The method was immunoSEQ multiplex PCR; TCRdb's version includes in-frame clones alone and lacks a portion of them. This sample has some 150,000 clones, with around three quarters found just once. This CDR3 is 14 amino acids long. V lost 2 bases and J 1 base, leaving 8 bases between the germline ends. As concerns this clone: Its antigen remains unknown.

Source material: PBMCs. V is TRBV23-1 and J is TRBJ1-1; D uncertain. TRBV23-1 is an ORF, and what it does is uncertain. The receptor comes from a man aged 40-55 years in good health and CMV-seropositive. CDR3 sequence reads: CASSQGGRNTEAFF. The CDR3 DNA follows: TGCGCCAGCAGTCAAGGCGGCAGGAACACTGAAGCTTTCTTT.